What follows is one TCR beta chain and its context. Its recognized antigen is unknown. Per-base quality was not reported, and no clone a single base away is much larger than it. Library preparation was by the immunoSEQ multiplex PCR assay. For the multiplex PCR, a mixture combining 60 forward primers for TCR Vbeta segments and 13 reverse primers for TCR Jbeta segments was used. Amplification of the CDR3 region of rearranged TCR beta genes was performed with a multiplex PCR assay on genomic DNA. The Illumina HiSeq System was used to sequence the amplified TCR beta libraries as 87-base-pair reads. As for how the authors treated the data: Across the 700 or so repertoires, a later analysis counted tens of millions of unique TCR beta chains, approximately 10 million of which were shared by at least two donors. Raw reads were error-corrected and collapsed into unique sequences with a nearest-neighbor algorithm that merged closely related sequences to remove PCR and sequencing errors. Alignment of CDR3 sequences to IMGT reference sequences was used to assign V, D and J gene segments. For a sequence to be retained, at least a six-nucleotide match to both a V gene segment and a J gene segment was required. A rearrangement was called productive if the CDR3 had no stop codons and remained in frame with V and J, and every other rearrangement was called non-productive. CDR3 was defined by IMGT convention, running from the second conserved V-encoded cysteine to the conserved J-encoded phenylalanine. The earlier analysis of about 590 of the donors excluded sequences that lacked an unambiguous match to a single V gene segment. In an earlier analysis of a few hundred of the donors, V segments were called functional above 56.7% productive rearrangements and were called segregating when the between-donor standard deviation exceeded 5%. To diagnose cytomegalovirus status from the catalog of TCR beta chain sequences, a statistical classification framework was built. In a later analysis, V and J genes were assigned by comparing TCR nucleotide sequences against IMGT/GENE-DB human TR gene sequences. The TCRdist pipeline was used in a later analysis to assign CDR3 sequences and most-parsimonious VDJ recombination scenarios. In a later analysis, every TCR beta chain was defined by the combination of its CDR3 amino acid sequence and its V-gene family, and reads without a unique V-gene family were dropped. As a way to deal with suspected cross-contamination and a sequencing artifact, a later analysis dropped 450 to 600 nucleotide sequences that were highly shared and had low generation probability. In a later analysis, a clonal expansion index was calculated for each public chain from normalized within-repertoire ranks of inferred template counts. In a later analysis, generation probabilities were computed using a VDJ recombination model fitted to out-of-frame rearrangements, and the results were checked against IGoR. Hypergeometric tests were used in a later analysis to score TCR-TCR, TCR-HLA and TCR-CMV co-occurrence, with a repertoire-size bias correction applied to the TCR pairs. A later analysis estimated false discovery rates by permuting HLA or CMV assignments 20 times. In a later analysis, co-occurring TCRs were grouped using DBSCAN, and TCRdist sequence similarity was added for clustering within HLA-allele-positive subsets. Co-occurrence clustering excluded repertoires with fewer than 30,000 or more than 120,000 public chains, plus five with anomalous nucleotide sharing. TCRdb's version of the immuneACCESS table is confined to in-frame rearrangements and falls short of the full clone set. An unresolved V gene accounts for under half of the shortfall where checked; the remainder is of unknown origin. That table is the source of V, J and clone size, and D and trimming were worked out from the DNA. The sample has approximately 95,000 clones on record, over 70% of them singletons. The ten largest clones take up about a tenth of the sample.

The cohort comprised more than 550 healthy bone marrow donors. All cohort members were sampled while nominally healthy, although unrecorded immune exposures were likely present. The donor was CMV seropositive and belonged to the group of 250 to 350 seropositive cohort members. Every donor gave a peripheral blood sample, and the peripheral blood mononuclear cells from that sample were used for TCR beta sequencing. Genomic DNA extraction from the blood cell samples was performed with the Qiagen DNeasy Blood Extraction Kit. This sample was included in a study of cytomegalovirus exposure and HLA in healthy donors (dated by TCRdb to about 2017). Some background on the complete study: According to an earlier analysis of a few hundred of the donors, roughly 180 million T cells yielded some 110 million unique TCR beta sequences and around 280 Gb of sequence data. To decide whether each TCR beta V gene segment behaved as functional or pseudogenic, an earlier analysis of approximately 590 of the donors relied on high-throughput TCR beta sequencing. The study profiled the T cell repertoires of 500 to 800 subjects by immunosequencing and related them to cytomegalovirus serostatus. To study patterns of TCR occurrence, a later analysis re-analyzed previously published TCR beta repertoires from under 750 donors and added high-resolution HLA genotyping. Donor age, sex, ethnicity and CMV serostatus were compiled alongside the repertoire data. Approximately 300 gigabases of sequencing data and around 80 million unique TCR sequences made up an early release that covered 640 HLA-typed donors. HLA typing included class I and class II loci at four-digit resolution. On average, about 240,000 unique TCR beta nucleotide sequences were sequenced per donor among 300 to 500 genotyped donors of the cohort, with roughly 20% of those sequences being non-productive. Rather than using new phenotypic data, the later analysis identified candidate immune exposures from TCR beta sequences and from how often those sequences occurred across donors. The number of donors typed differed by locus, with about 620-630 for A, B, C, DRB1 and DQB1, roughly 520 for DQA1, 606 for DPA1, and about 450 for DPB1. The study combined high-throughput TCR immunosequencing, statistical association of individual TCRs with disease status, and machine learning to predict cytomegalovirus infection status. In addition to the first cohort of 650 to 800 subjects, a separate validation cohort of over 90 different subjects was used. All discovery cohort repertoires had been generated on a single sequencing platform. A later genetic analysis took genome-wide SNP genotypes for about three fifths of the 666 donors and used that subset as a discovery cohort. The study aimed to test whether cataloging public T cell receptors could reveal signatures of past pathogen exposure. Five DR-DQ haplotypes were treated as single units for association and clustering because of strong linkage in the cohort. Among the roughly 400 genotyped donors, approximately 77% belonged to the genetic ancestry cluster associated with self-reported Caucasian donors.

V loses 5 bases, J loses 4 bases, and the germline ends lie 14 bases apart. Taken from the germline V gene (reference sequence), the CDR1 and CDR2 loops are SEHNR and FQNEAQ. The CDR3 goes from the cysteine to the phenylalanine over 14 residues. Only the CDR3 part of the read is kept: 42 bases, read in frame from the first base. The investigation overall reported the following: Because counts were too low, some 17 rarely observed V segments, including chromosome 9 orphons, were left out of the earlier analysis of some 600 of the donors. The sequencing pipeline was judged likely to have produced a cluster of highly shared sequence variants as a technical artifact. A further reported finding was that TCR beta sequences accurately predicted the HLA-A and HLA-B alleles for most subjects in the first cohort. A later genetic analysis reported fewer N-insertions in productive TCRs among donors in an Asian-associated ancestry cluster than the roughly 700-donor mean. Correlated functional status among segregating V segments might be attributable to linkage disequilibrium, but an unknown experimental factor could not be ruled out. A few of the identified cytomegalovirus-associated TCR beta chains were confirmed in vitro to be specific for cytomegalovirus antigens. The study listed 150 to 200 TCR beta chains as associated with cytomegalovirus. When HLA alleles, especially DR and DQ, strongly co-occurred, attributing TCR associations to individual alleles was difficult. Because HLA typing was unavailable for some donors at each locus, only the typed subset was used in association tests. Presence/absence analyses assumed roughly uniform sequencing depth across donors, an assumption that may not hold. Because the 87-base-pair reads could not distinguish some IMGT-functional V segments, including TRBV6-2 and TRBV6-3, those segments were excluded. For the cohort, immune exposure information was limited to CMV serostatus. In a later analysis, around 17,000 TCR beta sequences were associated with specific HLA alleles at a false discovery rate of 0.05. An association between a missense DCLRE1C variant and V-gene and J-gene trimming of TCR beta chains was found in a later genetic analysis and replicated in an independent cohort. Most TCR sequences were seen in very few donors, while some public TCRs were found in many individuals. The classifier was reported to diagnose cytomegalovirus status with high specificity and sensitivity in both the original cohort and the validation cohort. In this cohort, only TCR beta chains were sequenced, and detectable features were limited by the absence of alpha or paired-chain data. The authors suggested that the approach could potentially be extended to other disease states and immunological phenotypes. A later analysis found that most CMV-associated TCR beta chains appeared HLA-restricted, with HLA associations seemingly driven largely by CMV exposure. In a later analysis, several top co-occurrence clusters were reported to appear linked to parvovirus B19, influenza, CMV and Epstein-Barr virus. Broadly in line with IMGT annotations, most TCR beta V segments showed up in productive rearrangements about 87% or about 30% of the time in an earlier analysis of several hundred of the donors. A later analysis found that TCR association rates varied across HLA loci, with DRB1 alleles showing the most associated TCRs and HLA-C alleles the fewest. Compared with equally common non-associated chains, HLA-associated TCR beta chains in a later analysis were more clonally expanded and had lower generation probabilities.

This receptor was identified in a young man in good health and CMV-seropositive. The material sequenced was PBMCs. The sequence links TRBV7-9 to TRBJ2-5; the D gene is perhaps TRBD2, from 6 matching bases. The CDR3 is CASSPQRDLETQYF. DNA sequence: TGTGCCAGCAGCCCTCAAAGGGACTTAGAGACCCAGTACTTC.